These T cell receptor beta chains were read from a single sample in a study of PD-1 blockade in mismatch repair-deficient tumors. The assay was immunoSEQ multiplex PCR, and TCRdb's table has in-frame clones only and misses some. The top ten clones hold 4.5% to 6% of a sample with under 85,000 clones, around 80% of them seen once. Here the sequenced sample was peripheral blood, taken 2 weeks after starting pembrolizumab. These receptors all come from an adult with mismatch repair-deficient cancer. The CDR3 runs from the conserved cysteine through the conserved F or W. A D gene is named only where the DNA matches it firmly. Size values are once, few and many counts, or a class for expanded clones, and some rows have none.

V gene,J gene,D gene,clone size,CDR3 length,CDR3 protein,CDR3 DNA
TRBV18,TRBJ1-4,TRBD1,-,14,CASSPTGAGEKLFF,TGTGCCAGCTCACCAACAGGGGCGGGTGAAAAACTGTTTTTT
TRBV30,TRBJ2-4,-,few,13,CAWSPGVENIQYF,TGTGCCTGGAGTCCCGGAGTCGAAAACATTCAGTACTTC
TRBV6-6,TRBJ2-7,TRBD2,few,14,CASSYRSGSYEQYF,TGTGCCAGCAGTTACAGGAGCGGGAGTTACGAGCAGTACTTC
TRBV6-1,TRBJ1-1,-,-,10,CASSGGAAFF,TGTGCCAGCAGTGGGGGGGCGGCTTTCTTT
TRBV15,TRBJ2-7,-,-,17,CATSRELLQGGSYEQYF,TGTGCCACCAGCAGGGAACTATTACAGGGAGGCTCCTACGAGCAGTACTTC
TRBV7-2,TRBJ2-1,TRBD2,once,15,CASSFKTSGSIEQFF,TGTGCCAGCAGCTTCAAGACTAGCGGGAGTATTGAGCAGTTCTTC
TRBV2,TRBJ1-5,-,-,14,CASSASKGNQPQHF,TGTGCCAGCAGCGCATCGAAGGGGAATCAGCCCCAGCATTTT
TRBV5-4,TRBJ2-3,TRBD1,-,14,CASSWGQDTDTQYF,TGTGCCAGCAGCTGGGGACAGGACACAGATACGCAGTATTTT
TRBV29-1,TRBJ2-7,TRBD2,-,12,CSVAGGPYEQYF,TGCAGCGTAGCGGGAGGGCCTTACGAGCAGTACTTC
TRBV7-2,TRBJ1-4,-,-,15,CASSLGTQANEKLFF,TGTGCCAGCAGCTTAGGGACACAGGCTAATGAAAAACTGTTTTTT
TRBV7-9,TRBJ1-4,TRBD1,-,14,CASSDDRGREKLFF,TGTGCCAGCAGTGATGACAGGGGAAGAGAAAAACTGTTTTTT
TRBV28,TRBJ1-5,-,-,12,CASSLLGQPQHF,TGTGCCAGCAGTTTATTGGGTCAGCCCCAGCATTTT
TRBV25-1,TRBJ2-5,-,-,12,CASSDSQETQYF,TGTGCCAGCAGTGATTCCCAAGAGACCCAGTACTTC
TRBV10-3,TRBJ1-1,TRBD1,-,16,CASAPPGQGGGTEAFF,TGTGCCTCAGCCCCACCGGGACAGGGAGGCGGCACTGAAGCTTTCTTT
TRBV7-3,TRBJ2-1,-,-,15,CASSLTDMAHNEQFF,TGTGCCAGCAGCTTAACAGACATGGCCCACAATGAGCAGTTCTTC
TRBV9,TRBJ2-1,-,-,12,CASSATQNEQFF,TGTGCCAGCAGCGCGACGCAGAATGAGCAGTTCTTC
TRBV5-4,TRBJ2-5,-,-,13,CASSPGQSETQYF,TGTGCCAGCAGCCCTGGACAGTCGGAGACCCAGTACTTC
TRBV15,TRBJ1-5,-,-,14,CATSRGVDRQPQHF,TGTGCCACCAGCAGAGGTGTCGATCGGCAGCCCCAGCATTTT
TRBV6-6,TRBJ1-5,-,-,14,CASSTGSSNQPQHF,TGTGCCAGCAGCACAGGGTCAAGCAATCAGCCCCAGCATTTT
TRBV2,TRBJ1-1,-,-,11,CASSESYGAFF,TGTGCCAGCAGTGAATCCTATGGCGCTTTCTTT
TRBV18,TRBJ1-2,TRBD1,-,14,CASSPTGLFYGYTF,TGTGCCAGCTCACCGACAGGGTTATTCTATGGCTACACCTTC
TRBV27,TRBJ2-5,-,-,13,CASRGNKQETQYF,TGTGCCAGCAGGGGTAACAAGCAAGAGACCCAGTACTTC
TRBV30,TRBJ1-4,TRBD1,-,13,CAWNPGQDEKLFF,TGTGCCTGGAATCCGGGACAGGATGAAAAACTGTTTTTT
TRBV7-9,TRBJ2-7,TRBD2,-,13,CASSRSSGYEQYF,TGTGCCAGCAGCCGTTCTAGCGGGTACGAGCAGTACTTC
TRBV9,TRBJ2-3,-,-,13,CASSPPWTDTQYF,TGTGCCAGCAGCCCCCCTTGGACAGATACGCAGTATTTT
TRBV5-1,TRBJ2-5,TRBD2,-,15,CASSLGASGKETQYF,TGCGCCAGCAGCTTGGGCGCTAGCGGGAAAGAGACCCAGTACTTC
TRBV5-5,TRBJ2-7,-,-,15,CASSTQTGPSYEQYF,TGTGCCAGCAGCACCCAAACAGGTCCTAGCTACGAGCAGTACTTC
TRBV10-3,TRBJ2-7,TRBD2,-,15,CAISGEREGPYEQYF,TGTGCCATCAGTGGGGAGCGGGAGGGTCCCTACGAGCAGTACTTC
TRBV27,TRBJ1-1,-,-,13,CASSLAGGTEAFF,TGTGCCAGCAGTTTAGCCGGGGGTACTGAAGCTTTCTTT
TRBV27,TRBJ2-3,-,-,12,CASSLSTDTQYF,TGTGCCAGCAGTTTGTCCACAGATACGCAGTATTTT
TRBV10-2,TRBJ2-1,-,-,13,CASRTSHANEQFF,TGCGCCAGCAGGACGTCCCATGCCAATGAGCAGTTCTTC
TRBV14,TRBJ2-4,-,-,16,CASSPGQTVAKNIQYF,TGTGCCAGCAGCCCCGGACAGACCGTAGCCAAAAACATTCAGTACTTC
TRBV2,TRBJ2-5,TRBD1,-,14,CASTMDRVQETQYF,TGTGCCAGCACCATGGACAGGGTTCAAGAGACCCAGTACTTC